The rows below give T cell receptor beta chains drawn from one sample of a study of tumour-infiltrating T cells in Burkitt lymphoma. Produced via immunoSEQ multiplex PCR; TCRdb's table is partial and in-frame only. The data show around 48,000 clones, with less than 40% seen just once and under 3.5% held by the top ten. The sample was tumor tissue. Receptor source: a human donor with Burkitt lymphoma. Each CDR3 is given with its conserved first and last residue. Each record gives: clone size, V gene, J gene, CDR3 protein. Clone size, where shown, is once, few, many, or a class for clones that have expanded.

abundance: few; v_gene: TRBV5-6; j_gene: TRBJ2-7; CDR3aa: CASSQIIGATVYSYEQYF
abundance: few; v_gene: TRBV10-3; j_gene: TRBJ2-5; CDR3aa: CAISALRQETQYF
abundance: .; v_gene: TRBV14; j_gene: TRBJ2-5; CDR3aa: CASSPRQGRETQYF
abundance: few; v_gene: TRBV5-8; j_gene: TRBJ1-1; CDR3aa: CASSLKPGQGGTEAFF
abundance: few; v_gene: TRBV5-1; j_gene: TRBJ2-7; CDR3aa: CASSLSSGGPYEQYF
abundance: few; v_gene: TRBV10-3; j_gene: TRBJ1-5; CDR3aa: CAISRGGDVGQPQHF
abundance: .; v_gene: TRBV28; j_gene: TRBJ1-5; CDR3aa: CASSLGIGVTAQHF
abundance: few; v_gene: TRBV6-1; j_gene: TRBJ2-3; CDR3aa: CASWGRVWTDTQYF
abundance: .; v_gene: TRBV6-1; j_gene: TRBJ1-6; CDR3aa: CASMWDRDNSPLHF
abundance: .; v_gene: TRBV19; j_gene: TRBJ1-6; CDR3aa: CASTFGGRVDSPLHF
abundance: .; v_gene: TRBV5-1; j_gene: TRBJ2-1; CDR3aa: CASSLGGTGGYEQFF
abundance: few; v_gene: TRBV29-1; j_gene: TRBJ2-3; CDR3aa: CSVYGGPLGTQYF
abundance: few; v_gene: TRBV25-1; j_gene: TRBJ1-1; CDR3aa: CASSVTGTNTEAFF
abundance: .; v_gene: TRBV5-1; j_gene: TRBJ1-5; CDR3aa: CASSQGKNQPQHF
abundance: few; v_gene: TRBV4-3; j_gene: TRBJ2-5; CDR3aa: CASSQGLIETQYF
abundance: .; v_gene: TRBV20-1; j_gene: TRBJ2-3; CDR3aa: CSAGAPDTQYF
abundance: .; v_gene: TRBV30; j_gene: TRBJ1-5; CDR3aa: CAWSVIGHQPQHF
abundance: .; v_gene: TRBV5-4; j_gene: TRBJ1-6; CDR3aa: CASSLAAGSGPPLHF
abundance: .; v_gene: TRBV5-1; j_gene: TRBJ2-7; CDR3aa: CASSPGTYEQYF
abundance: .; v_gene: TRBV18; j_gene: TRBJ2-7; CDR3aa: CASSPQTSGGPQYF
abundance: .; v_gene: TRBV30; j_gene: TRBJ1-3; CDR3aa: CAWSVGPGNTIYF
abundance: few; v_gene: TRBV19; j_gene: TRBJ2-7; CDR3aa: CASSIRHGPSYEQYF
abundance: few; v_gene: TRBV6-5; j_gene: TRBJ1-4; CDR3aa: CASSYGGLEGEKLFF
abundance: .; v_gene: TRBV6-7; j_gene: TRBJ1-1; CDR3aa: CASSYSRVNTEAFF
abundance: .; v_gene: TRBV9; j_gene: TRBJ2-5; CDR3aa: CASSTPSGGGTQYF
abundance: .; v_gene: TRBV5-5; j_gene: TRBJ1-2; CDR3aa: CASSLSPFGSYGYTF
abundance: few; v_gene: TRBV29-1; j_gene: TRBJ1-5; CDR3aa: CSVAGTGTNQPQHF
abundance: few; v_gene: TRBV6-6; j_gene: TRBJ2-6; CDR3aa: CASSPDAGSGANVLTF
abundance: few; v_gene: TRBV7-2; j_gene: TRBJ2-2; CDR3aa: CASSLGGGAGGELFF
abundance: few; v_gene: TRBV29-1; j_gene: TRBJ1-5; CDR3aa: CSVVGTLGGPQHF
abundance: few; v_gene: TRBV28; j_gene: TRBJ2-2; CDR3aa: CASSLKGAPGELFF
abundance: few; v_gene: TRBV7-2; j_gene: TRBJ1-2; CDR3aa: CASSSGTGAAGYTF
abundance: .; v_gene: TRBV29-1; j_gene: TRBJ1-1; CDR3aa: CSVGGTGVGNTEAFF
abundance: .; v_gene: TRBV7-9; j_gene: TRBJ1-1; CDR3aa: CASSRMTGLFNLAFF
abundance: few; v_gene: TRBV4-2; j_gene: TRBJ2-3; CDR3aa: CASRQRGGGDTQYF
abundance: few; v_gene: TRBV10-3; j_gene: TRBJ1-5; CDR3aa: CAITDSPDNQPQHF
abundance: once; v_gene: TRBV28; j_gene: TRBJ1-2; CDR3aa: CASSLGGAGANYGYTF
abundance: .; v_gene: TRBV11-2; j_gene: TRBJ2-7; CDR3aa: CASSPPGGSVRSYEQYF
abundance: few; v_gene: TRBV5-1; j_gene: TRBJ1-1; CDR3aa: CASSSTGDTEAFF
abundance: few; v_gene: TRBV9; j_gene: TRBJ2-7; CDR3aa: CASSISTGSGEQYF
abundance: .; v_gene: TRBV28; j_gene: TRBJ1-5; CDR3aa: CASSSGGQPQHF